The 32 T cell receptor beta chains reported below all come from one sample, sequenced in a study of CD4 T cells in lung cancer. Lymphocytes from around 6-12 tumor fragments were cultured for approximately 37 days with roughly 6,000 U/mL IL2. Only in-frame clones appear in the TCRdb table, and some are missing; sequencing was by immunoSEQ multiplex PCR. Here the sample spans over 950 clones, under 60% being singletons. Antigen specificity for these receptors is unknown. Sequences were obtained from cultured cells derived from lung. Receptors originate from a woman aged 60-75 years with non-small cell lung cancer.

This clone was detected only once. This rearrangement joins TRBV7-2 to TRBJ1-4; maybe TRBD1 (6 bases). CDR3 length equals 14 residues. Germline-derived CDR1 and CDR2 are SGHTA and FQGNSA. Deletions cut 4 bases from V and 7 bases from J, with 13 bases between. The CDR3 region has the DNA TGTGCCAGCAGCTCACAGGGTTCTAGTGAAAAACTGTTTTTT. Its translation: CASSSQGSSEKLFF.

J is TRBJ1-6 and V is TRBV7-2; D is ambiguous. The CDR3 has 14 residues. Germline CDR1 and CDR2: SGHTA and FQGNSA. Trimming removed 1 base at V and 7 bases at J, with 8 bases between. The CDR3 loop reads CASSLDAINSPLHF. The CDR3, as DNA: TGTGCCAGCAGCTTAGACGCGATAAATTCACCCCTCCACTTT. Together with reference TRBV7-2 and TRBJ1-6, the CDR3 gives the full variable domain: GAGVSQSPSNKVTEKGKDVELRCDPISGHTALYWYRQSLGQGLEFLIYFQGNSAPDKSGLPSDRFSAERTGGSVSTLTIQRTQQEDSAVYLCASSLDAINSPLHFGNGTRLTVT.

This sequence joins TRBV4-3 and TRBJ2-1; weak D call: TRBD2 (5 bases). Trimming removed 0 bases at V and 8 bases at J, with 17 bases between. This CDR3 spans 16 amino acids. Germline V CDR1 and CDR2: LGHNA, YSLEER. The CDR3 loop is CASSQDGLRSGYEQFF. The CDR3 DNA sequence: TGCGCCAGCAGCCAAGATGGACTCCGGAGTGGGTATGAGCAGTTCTTC.

This clone came up a few times. The chain is built from TRBV15 and TRBJ1-5, with D tentatively TRBD1 (6 bases). This CDR3 comprises 13 residues. Germline CDR1 is LNHNV and CDR2 is YYDKDF (reference sequence). V lost 7 bases, J lost 7 bases, and 14 bases lay in between. CDR3 region: CATTGQYGQPQHF. For the CDR3, the DNA is TGTGCCACCACTGGACAGTATGGACAGCCCCAGCATTTT.

This clone is judged hyperexpanded (1% or more). The chain links TRBV11-2 to TRBJ2-3, with no clear D. CDR1 is SGHAT, CDR2 FQNNGV, per germline. V lost 5 bases and J 2 bases, leaving 17 bases between the germline ends. The CDR3 sequence is 16 residues long. CDR3 DNA sequence: TGTGCCAGCAGCCCTGGGGAATGGGTCTACACAGATACGCAGTATTTT. This translates into CASSPGEWVYTDTQYF.

This chain links TRBV10-3 with TRBJ1-6; TRBD1 matches at 9 bases. The junction had 6 bases not matched to a gene; V was cut back by 6 bases and J by 9 bases. From germline, CDR1 is ENHRY and CDR2 SYGVKD. This CDR3 has 14 residues. This CDR3 reads CAISPGQGSSPLHF. The CDR3 DNA reads as TGTGCCATCAGCCCGGGACAGGGAAGTTCACCCCTCCACTTT.

The CDR3 bases are TGTGCCAGCATTAGCGGGGGGGGTAATGAGCAGTTCTTC. This encodes CASISGGGNEQFF. The rearrangement uses TRBV27 and TRBJ2-1, with 11 bases matching TRBD2. This CDR3 region has 13 residues. V was clipped by 7 bases and J by 7 bases; unmatched bases: 3. Germline lookup yields CDR1 MNHEY and CDR2 SMNVEV (reference sequence).

V gene TRBV16 combines with J gene TRBJ1-2, with 7 nucleotides matching TRBD1. J gave up 2 bases and V 4 bases, and 1 base lay outside the gene matches. The CDR3 loop spans 13 amino acids. CDR1 and CDR2 from the germline V gene are KGHSY and FQNENV. The CDR3 protein is CASSRGQNYGYTF. The CDR3 DNA sequence: TGTGCCAGCAGCCGGGGACAGAACTATGGCTACACCTTC.

The rearrangement joins TRBV7-9 to TRBJ2-7; no reliable D call. Trimming stripped 1 base from V and 2 bases from J, with 9 bases between. CDR1 is SEHNR, CDR2 FQNEAQ, per germline (reference sequence). This CDR3 has 14 amino acids. The CDR3 region has the DNA TGTGCCAGCAGCTTAGTGAGTGGCGCCTACGAGCAGTACTTC. Translated, it gives CASSLVSGAYEQYF.

The chain has TRBV9 and TRBJ2-2; D is perhaps TRBD1 or TRBD2 (6 bases each). The V end lost 1 base, the J end lost 1 base, and 11 bases lay between the germline ends. Germline V CDR1 and CDR2: SGDLS, YYNGEE. The CDR3 length is 16 residues. The CDR3 spells CASSVRGGGNTGELFF. CDR3 sequence (DNA): TGTGCCAGCAGCGTAAGAGGAGGGGGGAACACCGGGGAGCTGTTTTTT.

CDR3 protein: CASSFTGQSNYGYTF. The DNA for the CDR3 is TGTGCCAGCAGCTTTACGGGACAGTCTAACTATGGCTACACCTTC. The chain joins TRBV5-6 to TRBJ1-2, with 7 bases aligning to TRBD1. The CDR3 totals 15 residues. V shed 2 bases, J shed 0 bases, and the junction held 4 bases outside the gene matches. Germline-derived CDR1 and CDR2 are SGHDT and YYEEEE.

In regard to this clone: Other DNA sequences in this sample translate to the same CDR3. The chain is built from TRBV14 and TRBJ1-2; TRBD1 is a possible D gene (5 bases). Trimming took off 1 base at V and 6 bases at J, with 9 bases between the two ends. This CDR3 has 13 amino acids. Germline V CDR1 and CDR2: SGHDN, FVKESK. The DNA for the CDR3 is TGTGCCAGCAGCCAAGCGGGGGTGCATGGCTACACCTTC. It codes for CASSQAGVHGYTF. Full variable domain (remainder filled in from reference TRBV14 and TRBJ1-2): EAGVTQFPSHSVIEKGQTVTLRCDPISGHDNLYWYRRVMGKEIKFLLHFVKESKQDESGMPNNRFLAERTGGTYSTLKVQPAELEDSGVYFCASSQAGVHGYTFGSGTRLTVV.

There are a few counts of this clone. The genes are TRBV6-1 and TRBJ1-1; no reliable D call. Germline values: CDR1 MNHNS, CDR2 SASEGT. V dropped 6 bases and J dropped 3 bases, with 14 bases sitting between them. The CDR3 is made up of 14 amino acids. CDR3 DNA sequence: TGTGCCAGCAGCTTGTTAGTTTCGGACACTGAAGCTTTCTTT. Its translation is CASSLLVSDTEAFF.

This clone turned up a few times. The gene calls are TRBV9 and TRBJ1-5, with D perhaps TRBD1 (6 bases). V lost 4 bases to trimming and J lost 5 bases, with 13 bases between them. The CDR3 contains 14 residues. The germline V gene encodes CDR1 SGDLS and CDR2 YYNGEE. CDR3 in amino acids: CASSPTGRYQPQHF. Here the CDR3 DNA reads TGTGCCAGCAGCCCGACAGGTCGTTATCAGCCCCAGCATTTT. The whole variable domain, remainder taken from reference TRBV9 and TRBJ1-5, is DSGVTQTPKHLITATGQRVTLRCSPRSGDLSVYWYQQSLDQGLQFLIQYYNGEERAKGNILERFSAQQFPDLHSELNLSSLELGDSALYFCASSPTGRYQPQHFGDGTRLSIL.

In its sample, this clone ranks as medium-sized (0.01 to 0.1%). This chain joins TRBV6-5 and TRBJ1-2; unclear D gene. Looked up from germline, CDR1 is MNHEY and CDR2 is SVGAGI. Trimming pared 5 bases from V and 4 bases from J, leaving 11 bases between. The CDR3 is 13 residues long. CDR3 sequence reads: CASSEWSAYGYTF. The CDR3 DNA follows: TGTGCCAGCAGTGAATGGTCAGCCTATGGCTACACCTTC.

V is TRBV4-2 and J is TRBJ2-3; a weak D match, TRBD2 (7 bases). The CDR3 is 17 amino acids. In germline, CDR1 is LGHNA, CDR2 YNFKEQ. V was pared by 1 base and J by 2 bases, with 16 bases between. The CDR3 spells CASSQVGAGDTTDTQYF. The CDR3 DNA follows: TGTGCCAGCAGCCAAGTGGGGGCGGGGGATACCACAGATACGCAGTATTTT.

The V gene is TRBV5-1, the J gene TRBJ1-2; D not certain. CDR1 is SGHRS and CDR2 is YFSETQ in the germline V gene. The CDR3 has 15 amino acids. V was cut by 2 bases and J by 4 bases, with 15 bases left in between. CDR3 sequence reads: CASSFLHATFYGYTF. DNA of the CDR3: TGCGCCAGCAGCTTTCTGCACGCAACCTTCTATGGCTACACCTTC.

This chain connects TRBV11-2 to TRBJ2-7; D might be TRBD1 (5 bases). CDR3 length equals 15 residues. Germline loops: CDR1 SGHAT, CDR2 FQNNGV. Trimming left V 0 bases short and J 2 bases short, with 11 bases between. CDR3 nucleotides: TGTGCCAGCAGCTTAGATATGGCAGGGACCTACGAGCAGTACTTC. Translated, it gives CASSLDMAGTYEQYF.

The CDR3 DNA sequence: TGCGCCAGCTGCCCCGGGACTAGCGGGGGGGCGGAGACCCAGTACTTC. This encodes CASCPGTSGGAETQYF. The gene calls are TRBV5-1 and TRBJ2-5, with 16 bases matching TRBD2. The V gene's germline CDR1 is SGHRS and CDR2 YFSETQ. Unmatched junction bases numbered 8, after V lost 7 bases and J lost 5 bases. This CDR3 has 16 residues.

This chain links TRBV5-5 with TRBJ1-1, with D possibly being TRBD1 (5 bases). The V gene lost 0 bases and the J gene lost 0 bases, with 9 bases spanning the gap. Germline CDR1 is SGHKS and CDR2 is YYEKEE (reference sequence). This CDR3 has 15 amino acids. CDR3 in DNA: TGTGCCAGCAGCTTGGCGTGGGGACTGAACACTGAAGCTTTCTTT. Translation gives CASSLAWGLNTEAFF.

This clone was counted between two and nine times. The chain combines TRBV11-2 with TRBJ1-2, with TRBD1 as a possible D gene (6 bases). The CDR3 has 17 amino acids. The ends were cut back, 5 bases at V and 2 bases at J, with 21 bases in the middle. Germline V gene data show CDR1 as SGHAT and CDR2 as FQNNGV. CDR3 amino acids: CASSAASGAGRNYGYTF. The DNA for the CDR3 is TGTGCCAGCAGCGCAGCCTCAGGGGCGGGACGGAACTATGGCTACACCTTC.

Turning to this clone: In this CDR3 the conserved last residue, phenylalanine or tryptophan, is missing, so a read error is likely. No DNA is shown, since the ends of the CDR3 on it are uncertain; the CDR3 is the one TCRdb lists. V gene TRBV7-7 combines with J gene TRBJ2-6; the listed D gene, TRBD1, was not tested against the DNA. The length of the CDR3 is 12 amino acids, counting both ends. The germline CDR1 and CDR2 sequences are SSHAT and FNYEAQ (reference sequence). The CDR3 here is CASSHEVKCHKV.

This rearrangement joins TRBV6-5 to TRBJ1-1; D is undetermined. The CDR3 runs 13 residues. The V gene lost 7 bases and the J gene lost 7 bases, with 16 bases spanning the gap. Looked up from germline, CDR1 is MNHEY and CDR2 is SVGAGI. The CDR3 spells CASTREGLLEAFF. For the CDR3, the DNA is TGTGCCAGCACTCGAGAGGGTCTACTTGAAGCTTTCTTT.

The chain links TRBV19 to TRBJ2-7, with a tentative D call TRBD1 (5 bases). This CDR3 is 13 amino acids long. Germline-derived CDR1 and CDR2 are LNHDA and SQIVND (reference sequence). With 8 bases removed from V and 4 bases from J, the gap between germline ends came to 15 bases. The CDR3 DNA reads TGTGCCAGTTCCGTCCGGGCAGGGTACGAGCAGTACTTC. It yields the protein CASSVRAGYEQYF.

The chain joins TRBV5-1 to TRBJ2-7, with 7 bases lining up with TRBD1. The junction had 12 bases not matched to a gene; V was cut back by 3 bases and J by 0 bases. The germline V gene encodes CDR1 SGHRS and CDR2 YFSETQ. The CDR3 totals 17 residues. The CDR3 loop is CASSSSPTGPSSYEQYF. The DNA of the CDR3 is TGCGCCAGCAGCTCGTCTCCGACAGGGCCGAGCTCCTACGAGCAGTACTTC.

J is TRBJ1-1 and V is TRBV10-3, with D hard to call. V was cut by 0 bases and J by 1 base, with 9 bases left in between. This CDR3 is built from 15 residues. Germline assignment: CDR1 ENHRY and CDR2 SYGVKD. The CDR3 region is CAISESEGGNTEAFF. The CDR3 nucleotides are TGTGCCATCAGTGAGTCGGAAGGTGGGAACACTGAAGCTTTCTTT.

This clone is categorized as medium-sized. This chain links TRBV27 with TRBJ1-1, with 7 bases lining up with TRBD1. V lost 7 bases and J lost 0; bases outside the gene matches: 11. The CDR3 runs to 16 residues. Germline loops: CDR1 MNHEY, CDR2 SMNVEV (reference sequence). CDR3 amino acids: CASKLQGFLMNTEAFF. CDR3 bases: TGTGCCAGCAAACTACAGGGGTTCCTTATGAACACTGAAGCTTTCTTT.

The chain is built from TRBV5-4 and TRBJ2-6; 7 nucleotides agree with TRBD2. V shed 7 bases, J shed 0 bases, and the junction held 1 base outside the gene matches. The CDR3 spans 14 residues. Germline CDR1 is SGHNT and CDR2 is YYREEE (reference sequence). The CDR3 DNA sequence: TGTGCCAGCGCGGGGGTCTCTGGGGCCAACGTCCTGACTTTC. It yields the protein CASAGVSGANVLTF.

This clone turned up a few times. The V gene is TRBV7-2, the J gene TRBJ2-2; 10 nucleotides align to TRBD2. V shed 3 bases and J 5 bases; nucleotides not matched to a gene: 6. CDR3 length: 16 residues. Germline loops: CDR1 SGHTA, CDR2 FQGNSA. For the CDR3, the DNA is TGTGCCAGCAGCTTTAGCGGGGGGCCGGGGACCGGGGAGCTGTTTTTT. Translating it yields CASSFSGGPGTGELFF.

This chain connects TRBV5-4 to TRBJ1-6, with 7 positions matching TRBD1. The V gene end was trimmed by 4 bases and the J gene end by 0 bases; junction bases not matched to a gene: 10. Germline-derived CDR1 and CDR2 are SGHNT and YYREEE (reference sequence). The CDR3 has 18 residues. CDR3 nucleotide sequence: TGTGCCAGCAGCCCTGACAGGGCTATGGCCTCCTATAATTCACCCCTCCACTTT. It translates to CASSPDRAMASYNSPLHF. Combining the CDR3 with reference TRBV5-4 and TRBJ1-6 gives the whole variable domain ETGVTQSPTHLIKTRGQQVTLRCSSQSGHNTVSWYQQALGQGPQFIFQYYREEENGRGNFPPRFSGLQFPNYSSELNVNALELDDSALYLCASSPDRAMASYNSPLHFGNGTRLTVT.

This clone appeared a few times. The CDR3 DNA reads TGTGCCAGCAGCGTACCCGGACAGGGGGCTTTCTTT. It yields the protein CASSVPGQGAFF. The chain employs TRBV9 and TRBJ1-1; 9 positions agree with TRBD1. V shed 1 base and J 11 bases; nucleotides not matched to a gene: 3. Germline V gives CDR1 SGDLS, CDR2 YYNGEE. The CDR3 has 12 amino acids.

The chain is built from TRBV6-5 and TRBJ2-5; 7 nucleotides align to TRBD1. Germline V gives CDR1 MNHEY, CDR2 SVGAGI. V trimming: 5 bases; J trimming: 3 bases; junction bases outside the gene matches: 3. This CDR3 is built from 13 residues. The CDR3 reads CASSTGTEETQYF. The CDR3 DNA follows: TGTGCCAGCAGTACCGGGACAGAAGAGACCCAGTACTTC.